A selection of T cell receptor beta chains follows, all from one sample in a study of tumor-infiltrating lymphocytes in localized non-small cell lung cancer. TCRdb keeps only in-frame clones here, not all; method: immunoSEQ multiplex PCR. Among thousands of clones listed, approximately 74% were seen once. The sequenced sample consisted of lung tumor tissue. The source of these receptors is a human donor with non-small cell lung cancer. CDR3s include the opening cysteine and the closing phenylalanine or tryptophan. The order of the fields is CDR3 DNA, CDR3 protein, D gene, J gene, V gene, clone size. A D gene is named only where the DNA matches it firmly. Expanded clones get a size class; other rows say once, few or many, or leave the size out.

CDR3nt: TGTGCCAGCATTGACGAGCCTGGGACACGAACAACAGATACGCAGTATTTT
CDR3aa: CASIDEPGTRTTDTQYF
d_gene: NA
j_gene: TRBJ2-3
v_gene: TRBV2
abundance: NA

CDR3nt: TGTGCCAGCACCCCGGGCCGGCCCCACAATGAGCAGTTCTTC
CDR3aa: CASTPGRPHNEQFF
d_gene: NA
j_gene: TRBJ2-1
v_gene: TRBV11-2
abundance: NA

CDR3nt: TGTGCCAGCAGCAAAAGGGTGGCAGTCTACGAGCAGTACTTC
CDR3aa: CASSKRVAVYEQYF
d_gene: NA
j_gene: TRBJ2-7
v_gene: TRBV21-1
abundance: NA

CDR3nt: TGTGCCAGCAGTTGGGAGGTAGGGGTTAATAATTCACCCCTCCACTTT
CDR3aa: CASSWEVGVNNSPLHF
d_gene: NA
j_gene: TRBJ1-6
v_gene: TRBV27
abundance: NA

CDR3nt: TGTGCCAGCAGCCAAGACCCAGGGGCCTCCTACAATGAGCAGTTCTTC
CDR3aa: CASSQDPGASYNEQFF
d_gene: NA
j_gene: TRBJ2-1
v_gene: TRBV4-2
abundance: NA

CDR3nt: TGTGCCAGCAGTTACTCGTCCGGGGGGTACGAGCAGTACTTC
CDR3aa: CASSYSSGGYEQYF
d_gene: TRBD2
j_gene: TRBJ2-7
v_gene: TRBV6-5
abundance: NA

CDR3nt: TGTGCCAGCAGCTTTCCCCCAGGGGGACAGCCCACAGATACGCAGTATTTT
CDR3aa: CASSFPPGGQPTDTQYF
d_gene: TRBD1
j_gene: TRBJ2-3
v_gene: TRBV7-2
abundance: NA

CDR3nt: TGTGCCAGCTCACCAAGTGCCTGGGGGGCAAATGAGCAGTTCTTC
CDR3aa: CASSPSAWGANEQFF
d_gene: NA
j_gene: TRBJ2-1
v_gene: TRBV18
abundance: NA

CDR3nt: TGCGCCAGCAGCCTAGGGACTAGCGGGATGGCCTACAATGAGCAGTTCTTC
CDR3aa: CASSLGTSGMAYNEQFF
d_gene: TRBD2
j_gene: TRBJ2-1
v_gene: TRBV5-1
abundance: NA

CDR3nt: TGTGCCACCAGCAGAGAAGGAGCGAGCTCCTACGAGCAGTACTTC
CDR3aa: CATSREGASSYEQYF
d_gene: NA
j_gene: TRBJ2-7
v_gene: TRBV15
abundance: NA

CDR3nt: TGTGCCAGCTCACCGAGGGGACAGGGGCAGTTCTTC
CDR3aa: CASSPRGQGQFF
d_gene: TRBD1
j_gene: TRBJ2-1
v_gene: TRBV18
abundance: NA

CDR3nt: TGTGCCAGCTCACCACCGTCAGCGCGTGAGCAGTACTTC
CDR3aa: CASSPPSAREQYF
d_gene: NA
j_gene: TRBJ2-7
v_gene: TRBV18
abundance: NA

CDR3nt: TGCGCCAGCAGCCCACTAGGGGGGGCAGATACGCAGTATTTT
CDR3aa: CASSPLGGADTQYF
d_gene: NA
j_gene: TRBJ2-3
v_gene: TRBV4-1
abundance: NA

CDR3nt: TGCGCCAGCAGCAAAGGCGGGGTGGACTACAATGAGCAGTTCTTC
CDR3aa: CASSKGGVDYNEQFF
d_gene: NA
j_gene: TRBJ2-1
v_gene: TRBV4-1
abundance: NA

CDR3nt: TGCGCCAGCAGCCATCCTCAAGGAAGCGAGCAGTACTTC
CDR3aa: CASSHPQGSEQYF
d_gene: NA
j_gene: TRBJ2-7
v_gene: TRBV4-1
abundance: few

CDR3nt: TGTGCCTGGAGTGAACAGCTCTCTGGGGCCAACGTCCTGACTTTC
CDR3aa: CAWSEQLSGANVLTF
d_gene: NA
j_gene: TRBJ2-6
v_gene: TRBV30
abundance: NA

CDR3nt: TGTGCCAGCAGTGAAAGTCTGCCAGGGGATTACAATGAGCAGTTCTTC
CDR3aa: CASSESLPGDYNEQFF
d_gene: NA
j_gene: TRBJ2-1
v_gene: TRBV2
abundance: few

CDR3nt: TGTGCCAGCAGCGTAGGTGGTACTGGGGCCAACGTCCTGACTTTC
CDR3aa: CASSVGGTGANVLTF
d_gene: NA
j_gene: TRBJ2-6
v_gene: TRBV9
abundance: few

CDR3nt: TGTGCCAGCTCACCCGAGACAGAGGAGCTTGGGACCTTC
CDR3aa: CASSPETEELGTF
d_gene: NA
j_gene: TRBJ1-2
v_gene: TRBV18
abundance: NA

CDR3nt: TGTGCCAGCTCACCACAGGGCCGCACAGATACGCAGTATTTT
CDR3aa: CASSPQGRTDTQYF
d_gene: NA
j_gene: TRBJ2-3
v_gene: TRBV18
abundance: NA

CDR3nt: TGCGCCAGCAGCTTGGGGACAGGGGCTCTGTCACCCCTCCACTTT
CDR3aa: CASSLGTGALSPLHF
d_gene: TRBD1
j_gene: TRBJ1-6
v_gene: TRBV5-1
abundance: NA

CDR3nt: TGTGCCAGTAGTATTCGTTCAGGGGGCGGACAGCCCCAGCATTTT
CDR3aa: CASSIRSGGGQPQHF
d_gene: TRBD1
j_gene: TRBJ1-5
v_gene: TRBV19
abundance: NA

CDR3nt: TGTGCCAGCAGGGTCGGGTGGGGGCCAGGTGAAAAACTGTTTTTT
CDR3aa: CASRVGWGPGEKLFF
d_gene: NA
j_gene: TRBJ1-4
v_gene: TRBV5-6
abundance: NA

CDR3nt: TGTGCCAGCAGCGTCGGACTGACCAATCAGCCCCAGCATTTT
CDR3aa: CASSVGLTNQPQHF
d_gene: NA
j_gene: TRBJ1-5
v_gene: TRBV7-8
abundance: NA

CDR3nt: TGTGCCAGCAGCTTAGGTGGGGAGAGCTATGGCTACACCTTC
CDR3aa: CASSLGGESYGYTF
d_gene: NA
j_gene: TRBJ1-2
v_gene: TRBV7-9
abundance: large

CDR3nt: TGTGCCAGCAGCTTAGGACTAGCGGGGGGTGCAGATACGCAGTATTTT
CDR3aa: CASSLGLAGGADTQYF
d_gene: TRBD2
j_gene: TRBJ2-3
v_gene: TRBV7-7
abundance: NA

CDR3nt: TGTGCCAGCAGCCGAGGGCTCTCGGGCAATCAGCCCCAGCATTTT
CDR3aa: CASSRGLSGNQPQHF
d_gene: NA
j_gene: TRBJ1-5
v_gene: TRBV7-3
abundance: NA

CDR3nt: TGTGCCAGCAGCTTAGTCCAGGGGGCTACCTCTGGAAACACCATATATTTT
CDR3aa: CASSLVQGATSGNTIYF
d_gene: TRBD1
j_gene: TRBJ1-3
v_gene: TRBV7-9
abundance: NA

CDR3nt: TGTGCCAGCAGTGAGGTCCAGGATCGGTACACTGAAGCTTTCTTT
CDR3aa: CASSEVQDRYTEAFF
d_gene: NA
j_gene: TRBJ1-1
v_gene: TRBV2
abundance: NA

CDR3nt: TGTGCCAGCTCACCACTGGACGGACACTCTGGAAACACCATATATTTT
CDR3aa: CASSPLDGHSGNTIYF
d_gene: NA
j_gene: TRBJ1-3
v_gene: TRBV18
abundance: NA

CDR3nt: TGTGCCAGCTCACTCACAGGGGACACTGAAGCCTTCTTT
CDR3aa: CASSLTGDTEAFF
d_gene: TRBD1
j_gene: TRBJ1-1
v_gene: TRBV18
abundance: once

CDR3nt: TGCGCCAGCAGCTTGGAGGGGGGCTACACCTTC
CDR3aa: CASSLEGGYTF
d_gene: NA
j_gene: TRBJ1-2
v_gene: TRBV5-1
abundance: NA

CDR3nt: TGTGCCAGCAGTGAGTTTGGGGCAGGGGGCGAGAACTATGGCTACACCTTC
CDR3aa: CASSEFGAGGENYGYTF
d_gene: TRBD1
j_gene: TRBJ1-2
v_gene: TRBV6-1
abundance: NA

CDR3nt: TGTGCCAGCAGCCGCGGGGGCAGGGGCCAAGAGACCCAGTACTTC
CDR3aa: CASSRGGRGQETQYF
d_gene: NA
j_gene: TRBJ2-5
v_gene: TRBV14
abundance: NA

CDR3nt: TGTGCCACCAGCCGCAGTCTACTAGCGGCGTTCGAAGCGAACACCGGGGAGCTGTTTTTT
CDR3aa: CATSRSLLAAFEANTGELFF
d_gene: TRBD2
j_gene: TRBJ2-2
v_gene: TRBV15
abundance: NA

CDR3nt: TGTGCCAGCAACCAGGACAGGGTTAACACTGAAGCTTTCTTT
CDR3aa: CASNQDRVNTEAFF
d_gene: TRBD1
j_gene: TRBJ1-1
v_gene: TRBV6-1
abundance: NA

CDR3nt: TGTGCCAGCAGCTTAGGGCCTAGGGTTGACACTGAAGCTTTCTTT
CDR3aa: CASSLGPRVDTEAFF
d_gene: NA
j_gene: TRBJ1-1
v_gene: TRBV7-2
abundance: once

CDR3nt: TGCGCCAGCAGCCAAGTGGGGGGAGGTCAGCCCCAGCATTTT
CDR3aa: CASSQVGGGQPQHF
d_gene: NA
j_gene: TRBJ1-5
v_gene: TRBV4-1
abundance: NA

CDR3nt: TGTGCCAGCACCGACAGGGGCAATCAGCCCCAGCATTTT
CDR3aa: CASTDRGNQPQHF
d_gene: TRBD1
j_gene: TRBJ1-5
v_gene: TRBV6-6
abundance: NA

CDR3nt: TGTGCCAGCAGCTTGGGACATTGGGAGGAGACCCAGTACTTC
CDR3aa: CASSLGHWEETQYF
d_gene: NA
j_gene: TRBJ2-5
v_gene: TRBV5-4
abundance: NA